This T cell receptor beta chain was captured by sequencing in a study of T-cell memory formation after mild COVID-19. About the research overall: Largely donor-specific sequence clusters came from a couple of donors.

Constant-segment primers were used for 5'RACE, and the resulting TCR alpha and TCR beta cDNA libraries carried sample barcodes and UMIs. TCRdb redid the calling of the 5' RACE reads with MiXCR, one entry per CDR3 protein. The table has over 500,000 distinct CDR3 sequences, roughly 17% seen once. This clonotype was detected only a few times. Antigen: not known. V dropped 3 bases and J dropped 9; count of bases not matched to a gene: 7. The CDR3 is made up of 14 amino acids. Germline CDR1 and CDR2: SGHRS and YFSETQ. Study results and caveats: Confirmation was lacking for SARS-CoV-2 specificity of second-wave clones that peaked on day 37. Pre-infection memory harbored some responding clones, suggesting cross-reactive memory joined.

The chain combines TRBV5-1 with TRBJ2-2; 8 bases map to TRBD1. What was sequenced was PBMCs or a T cell subset sorted from them (not recorded which). The receptor's source is an adult woman who had mild COVID-19 (a few samples of this study predate the infection). Cell type and time point are not known. The CDR3 spells CASSSATGVRELFF. In DNA, the CDR3 is TGCGCCAGCAGCTCAGCGACAGGGGTGAGGGAGCTGTTTTTT.